These 27 T cell receptor beta chains originate from one sample sequenced in a study of T cells in Graves' hyperthyroidism and ophthalmopathy. TCR beta CDR3 region amplification was performed from RNA transcripts. HTBI primers were the set used in a first-round RT-PCR of the TCR CDR3. TCRdb re-analysed the multiplex PCR reads in MiXCR, keeping a single row per CDR3 protein. The repertoire has about 160,000 distinct CDR3 sequences, approximately 9% of them found once; the top ten carry approximately 24%. The sample taken for sequencing was blood. The receptor source for this set is a woman aged 18-35 years with Graves' hyperthyroidism that later progressed to Graves' ophthalmopathy.

This clonotype came up many times. The chain recombines TRBV6-1 with TRBJ2-2, with 7 bases matching TRBD2. The germline V gene encodes CDR1 MNHNS and CDR2 SASEGT. V dropped 7 bases and J dropped 4; count of bases not matched to a gene: 12. The CDR3 consists of 16 residues. The chain's CDR3 is CASMGVGRGSTGELFF. The CDR3, as DNA: TGTGCCAGCATGGGGGTGGGGAGGGGTTCCACCGGGGAGCTGTTTTTT.

This clonotype was observed a few times. A much larger clone lies one base from this, so it may be a read error. This chain joins TRBV28 and TRBJ1-1, with D unresolved. CDR1 and CDR2 (germline): MDHEN, SYDVKM. This CDR3 spans 17 amino acids. The CDR3 loop is CASSLFSVVVMNTEALF. CDR3 DNA sequence: TGTGCCAGCAGTTTATTCAGTGTGGTTGTCATGAACACTGAAGCTCTCTTT.

This clonotype was found many times. The chain links TRBV20-1 to TRBJ1-1; D might be TRBD1 (5 bases). V was shortened by 5 bases and J by 4 bases, with 17 bases between the two germline ends. The CDR3 length is 14 residues. Germline lookup yields CDR1 DFQATT and CDR2 SNEGSKA (reference sequence). The CDR3 region has the DNA TGCAGTGCTTACGACAGCCCCCGGAGCACTGAAGCTTTCTTT. Translation gives CSAYDSPRSTEAFF.

This clonotype appeared many times. V is TRBV30 and J is TRBJ2-1, with D perhaps TRBD2 (7 bases). V was pared by 8 bases and J by 9 bases, with 20 bases between. The CDR3 loop spans 13 amino acids. CDR1 and CDR2 from the germline V gene are GTSNPN and SVGIG (reference sequence). As DNA, the CDR3 is TGTGCCCGAGAAGGGGGGGGGCATTCTGAGCAGTTCTTC. Encoded protein: CAREGGGHSEQFF.

At least ten counts were recorded for this clonotype. V is TRBV11-2 and J is TRBJ2-7; TRBD1 matches 10 bases. The CDR3 totals 16 residues. The germline gives CDR1 SGHAT, CDR2 FQNNGV. J lost 1 base, V lost 4 bases, and 7 bases had no gene match. The CDR3: CASSSPRDRGSYEQYF. Written as DNA, the CDR3 is TGTGCCAGCAGCTCCCCCCGGGACAGGGGTTCCTACGAGCAGTACTTC.

The chain links TRBV6-1 to TRBJ1-1; 7 bases match TRBD1. The CDR3 totals 13 residues. Germline lookup yields CDR1 MNHNS and CDR2 SASEGT. Trimming removed 6 bases from V and 5 bases from J; junction bases left unmatched: 6. Here the CDR3 DNA reads TGTGCCAGCAGACAACAGGGGCCGACTGAAGCTTTCTTT. Its translation: CASRQQGPTEAFF.

At least ten counts were recorded for this clonotype. The V and J genes are TRBV19 and TRBJ1-2, with D tentatively TRBD1 (6 bases). Germline values: CDR1 LNHDA, CDR2 SQIVND (reference sequence). The CDR3 loop spans 14 amino acids. V was shortened by 6 bases and J by 2 bases, with 13 bases between the two germline ends. Written as DNA, the CDR3 is TGTGCCAGTAGCCAACTACAGGGAAACTATGGCTACACCTTC. Its protein is CASSQLQGNYGYTF. Using reference TRBV19 and TRBJ1-2 for the parts outside the CDR3, the full variable domain is DGGITQSPKYLFRKEGQNVTLSCEQNLNHDAMYWYRQDPGQGLRLIYYSQIVNDFQKGDIAEGYSVSREKKESFPLTVTSAQKNPTAFYLCASSQLQGNYGYTFGSGTRLTVV.

This clonotype was observed a few times. V gene TRBV19 combines with J gene TRBJ1-6; TRBD1 aligns across 7 bases. Unmatched junction bases numbered 11, after V lost 4 bases and J lost 8 bases. The germline V gene encodes CDR1 LNHDA and CDR2 SQIVND (reference sequence). This CDR3 comprises 16 residues. The CDR3 sequence: CASSTPRTGLDSPLHF. In DNA, the CDR3 is TGTGCCAGTAGTACGCCCCGGACAGGTTTGGATTCACCCCTCCACTTT.

This clonotype was counted many times. The rearrangement links TRBV30 to TRBJ2-7; no clear D gene. From germline, CDR1 is GTSNPN and CDR2 SVGIG (reference sequence). The V end was cut by 2 bases, the J end by 5 bases, with 10 bases between. The CDR3 covers 12 residues. The CDR3 nucleotides read TGTGCCTGGAGTTCCAGACCCCACGAGCAGTACTTC. As protein: CAWSSRPHEQYF.

The rearrangement uses TRBV13 and TRBJ2-2, with a weak D call TRBD2 (6 bases). Trimming took 2 bases from V and 2 from J, leaving 15 bases between them. CDR1 and CDR2 from the germline V gene are PRHDT and FYEKMQ (reference sequence). The CDR3 runs to 17 residues. The CDR3: CASSLSSMGLNTGELFF. DNA for the CDR3: TGTGCCAGCAGCTTATCAAGTATGGGACTTAACACCGGGGAGCTGTTTTTT.

As concerns this clonotype: A much larger clonotype is one base distant, so this may be a read error. The rearrangement uses TRBV28 and TRBJ1-5; D gene ambiguous. The germline V gene has CDR1 MDHEN and CDR2 SYDVKM. Trimming pared 4 bases from V and 13 bases from J, leaving 17 bases between. The CDR3 spans 13 residues. The CDR3 region has the DNA TGTGCCAGCAGTTCCCGACTAGCCCATACGCAGCATTTT. Translation gives CASSSRLAHTQHF. The full variable domain, with the rest looked up from reference TRBV28 and TRBJ1-5, is DVKVTQSSRYLVKRTGEKVFLECVQDMDHENMFWYRQDPGLGLRLIYFSYDVKMKEKGDIPEGYSVSREKKERFSLILESASTNQTSMYLCASSSRLAHTQHFGDGTRLSIL.

In DNA form, the CDR3 reads TGTGCCAGCAGCGTGGGGGGGGGCTCATCACCCCTCCACTTT. Protein: CASSVGGGSSPLHF. The genes are TRBV9 and TRBJ1-6; perhaps TRBD1 as D (6 bases). Germline CDR1 SGDLS, CDR2 YYNGEE. The CDR3 loop spans 14 amino acids. Trimming removed 2 bases at V and 10 bases at J, with 13 bases between.

The count of this clonotype is one. J is TRBJ2-3 and V is TRBV4-1, with 7 bases lining up with TRBD1. The CDR3 contains 15 residues. V dropped 4 bases and J dropped 5; count of bases not matched to a gene: 9. Germline CDR1 is MGHRA and CDR2 is YSYEKL. This CDR3 reads CASSLEGAGEDTQYF. CDR3 nucleotide sequence: TGCGCCAGCAGCCTTGAGGGGGCGGGTGAAGATACGCAGTATTTT.

This clonotype was counted between two and nine times. The chain recombines TRBV4-1 with TRBJ2-7; 14 bases are shared with TRBD2. The junction had 9 bases not matched to a gene; V was cut back by 1 base and J by 7 bases. Per the germline V gene, CDR1 is MGHRA and CDR2 is YSYEKL. This CDR3 is built from 17 residues. CDR3 amino acids: CASSQAGLGLAGAEQYF. The CDR3 DNA is TGCGCCAGCAGCCAAGCCGGATTGGGACTAGCGGGAGCTGAGCAGTACTTC.

The chain carries TRBV19 and TRBJ1-5; TRBD1 matches 9 bases. CDR1 and CDR2 (germline): LNHDA, SQIVND (reference sequence). V gave up 6 bases and J gave up 7 bases; unmatched junction bases: 7. The CDR3 runs to 14 residues. In DNA form, the CDR3 reads TGTGCCAGTAGCCTTACAGGGGGCGCCCAGCCCCAGCATTTT. This sequence encodes CASSLTGGAQPQHF.

This chain uses TRBV28 with TRBJ2-7; D gene ambiguous. The CDR3 runs 14 residues. Trimming removed 4 bases from V and 1 base from J, with 11 bases in between. Germline V gene sequence: CDR1 MDHEN, CDR2 SYDVKM. This CDR3 is CASSSVSPSYEQYF. The CDR3 nucleotides are TGTGCCAGCAGTTCGGTGAGCCCATCCTACGAGCAGTACTTC.

This clonotype came up many times. The CDR3 sequence: CATGAGQGVNEQYF. The CDR3 DNA reads as TGTGCCACCGGCGCGGGACAGGGAGTGAACGAGCAGTACTTC. The genes are TRBV15 and TRBJ2-7, with 9 bases that match TRBD1. The CDR3 is 14 residues long. Germline V gene sequence: CDR1 LNHNV, CDR2 YYDKDF (reference sequence). V gave up 8 bases and J gave up 5 bases; unmatched junction bases: 10.

This clonotype was detected ten times or more. The rearrangement links TRBV25-1 to TRBJ1-1; D call uncertain. In germline, CDR1 is MGHDK, CDR2 SYGVNS. This CDR3 is 12 amino acids long. V was clipped by 3 bases and J by 6 bases, with 8 bases between them. The CDR3 coding sequence is TGTGCCAGCAGTGACCGGAGGGCTGAAGCTTTCTTT. It encodes CASSDRRAEAFF.

The chain combines TRBV19 with TRBJ1-2; no definite D call. CDR1 is LNHDA and CDR2 is SQIVND in the germline V gene (reference sequence). The CDR3 loop spans 17 amino acids. The V end was cut by 0 bases, the J end by 3 bases, with 17 bases between. In DNA, the CDR3 is TGTGCCAGTAGTATAGATTCCCTGGAGGGCTTGGACTATGGCTACACCTTC. It codes for CASSIDSLEGLDYGYTF.

This clonotype was counted ten times or more. V usage is TRBV7-9 and J usage is TRBJ2-1; D perhaps matches TRBD1 (6 bases). Trimming pared 5 bases from V and 8 bases from J, leaving 13 bases between. Germline V gene data show CDR1 as SEHNR and CDR2 as FQNEAQ (reference sequence). The CDR3 covers 13 residues. The CDR3 DNA sequence: TGTGCCAGCAGCCTCTCAGAGGGGGATGAGCAGTTCTTC. Translating gives CASSLSEGDEQFF.

This chain joins TRBV9 and TRBJ2-2; 11 bases fit TRBD2. Germline lookup yields CDR1 SGDLS and CDR2 YYNGEE. The CDR3 has 18 amino acids. Losses at the gene ends were 4 bases for V and 6 bases for J; bases not matched to a gene: 14. The CDR3 here is CASSPRLAGGLGAGELFF. As DNA, the CDR3 is TGTGCCAGCAGCCCCCGGCTAGCGGGAGGACTAGGGGCCGGGGAGCTGTTTTTT.

This clonotype was recorded many times. The V call is TRBV20-1, the J call TRBJ1-6; 12 bases map to TRBD1. CDR1 and CDR2 from the germline V gene are DFQATT and SNEGSKA (reference sequence). The CDR3 is 15 residues long. With 4 bases clipped from V and 10 bases from J, the junction kept 8 bases outside the gene matches. CDR3 in amino acids: CSATGTGGTGSPLHF. CDR3 in DNA: TGCAGTGCTACCGGGACAGGGGGCACGGGATCACCCCTCCACTTT.

There are many counts of this clonotype. The chain employs TRBV7-2 and TRBJ2-3, with TRBD2 matching over 16 bases. J gave up 3 bases and V 2 bases, and 5 bases lay outside the gene matches. The CDR3 length is 18 residues. The V gene's germline CDR1 is SGHTA and CDR2 FQGNSA. CDR3 in DNA: TGTGCCAGCAGCTTACCGGGACTAGCGGGAGGGCGGACAGATACGCAGTATTTT. It yields the protein CASSLPGLAGGRTDTQYF. Filled out from reference TRBV7-2 and TRBJ2-3, the complete variable domain reads GAGVSQSPSNKVTEKGKDVELRCDPISGHTALYWYRQSLGQGLEFLIYFQGNSAPDKSGLPSDRFSAERTGGSVSTLTIQRTQQEDSAVYLCASSLPGLAGGRTDTQYFGPGTRLTVL.

This clonotype has a count of ten or more. The chain recombines TRBV18 with TRBJ2-7; D is ambiguous. The CDR3 is 12 amino acids. Germline lookup yields CDR1 KGHSH and CDR2 LQKENI. The V end lost 4 bases, the J end lost 3 bases, and 7 bases lay between the germline ends. The CDR3 sequence is CASSRANYEQYF. The CDR3 DNA reads as TGTGCCAGCTCACGAGCCAACTACGAGCAGTACTTC.

This clonotype appeared many times. The J gene is TRBJ2-1, the V gene TRBV7-2; weak D call: TRBD1 (5 bases). Trimming shortened V by 3 bases and J by 12 bases, and 18 bases separated the two germline ends. Germline lookup yields CDR1 SGHTA and CDR2 FQGNSA. The CDR3 has 14 amino acids. DNA for the CDR3: TGTGCCAGCAGCTTCGCGTCTAGGCCCCAGGGGCAGTTCTTC. Protein sequence: CASSFASRPQGQFF.

A note on this clonotype: This may arise from a read error, as a much more abundant clone is one base away. The rearrangement joins TRBV7-2 to TRBJ1-4; TRBD1 matches 10 bases. The CDR3 runs 15 residues. Germline CDR1 is SGHTA and CDR2 is FQGNSA. CDR3 region: CAGSPWDRGGEKLFF. The CDR3 region has the DNA TGTGCCGGCAGCCCCTGGGACAGGGGAGGAGAAAAACTGTTTTTT.

This clonotype has at least ten counts. CDR3 coding DNA: TGTGCCAGTAGCCGAAAAGGGGGAGCCAAAAACATTCAGTACTTC. Encoded protein: CASSRKGGAKNIQYF. The chain is built from TRBV19 and TRBJ2-4; perhaps TRBD1 as D (6 bases). V was clipped by 6 bases and J by 0 bases, with 12 bases between them. Germline V lookup: CDR1 LNHDA, CDR2 SQIVND (reference sequence). The CDR3 runs to 15 residues.